One sample yielded the 25 T cell receptor beta chains listed below, sequenced in a study of radiotherapy plus CTLA-4 blockade in lung cancer. Libraries were prepared by immunoSEQ multiplex PCR; TCRdb keeps only in-frame clonotypes and omits some of them. The sample lists approximately 40,000 clones; about two thirds were seen once. The sequencing used peripheral blood, collected from a patient treated with radiotherapy plus ipilimumab. These receptors all stem from a human donor with non-small cell lung cancer who had stable disease on radiotherapy plus ipilimumab.

The V and J genes are TRBV19 and TRBJ1-1, with 7 positions matching TRBD1. Trimming removed 9 bases from V and 7 bases from J; junction bases left unmatched: 11. The CDR3 extends over 13 amino acids. Germline V gives CDR1 LNHDA, CDR2 SQIVND (reference sequence). CDR3 loop: CASSSKGAHEAFF. In DNA form, the CDR3 reads TGTGCCAGCTCCTCAAAGGGGGCGCATGAAGCTTTCTTT.

This chain connects TRBV7-7 to TRBJ2-2; unclear D gene. The CDR3 length is 13 residues. Per the germline V gene, CDR1 is SSHAT and CDR2 is FNYEAQ (reference sequence). V lost 3 bases to trimming and J lost 5 bases, with 7 bases between them. The CDR3 spells CASSLTSTGELFF. CDR3 nucleotide sequence: TGTGCCAGCAGCTTGACAAGTACCGGGGAGCTGTTTTTT.

The chain carries TRBV10-1 and TRBJ1-1; no firm D call. The CDR3 is 15 residues long. CDR1 is WNHNN, CDR2 SYGVQD, per germline (reference sequence). V lost 0 bases, J lost 7 bases, and 15 bases lay in between. The chain's CDR3 is CASSESSGARVEAFF. For the CDR3, the DNA is TGCGCCAGCAGTGAGTCCTCGGGAGCGAGGGTTGAAGCTTTCTTT.

The chain links TRBV5-6 to TRBJ2-1; D uncertain. V was clipped by 0 bases and J by 6 bases, with 10 bases between them. This CDR3 spans 14 amino acids. In germline, CDR1 is SGHDT, CDR2 YYEEEE. The CDR3 loop reads CASSLGAYRNEQFF. Here the CDR3 DNA reads TGTGCCAGCAGCTTGGGGGCATATCGCAATGAGCAGTTCTTC.

The genes are TRBV2 and TRBJ2-3; the D gene is possibly TRBD2 (5 bases). Germline values: CDR1 SNHLY, CDR2 FYNNEI. Trimming stripped 7 bases from V and 0 bases from J, with 14 bases between. This CDR3 spans 15 amino acids. DNA for the CDR3: TGTGCCAGCACCTCGAGGAGCGGAAGCACAGATACGCAGTATTTT. Residues: CASTSRSGSTDTQYF.

The chain has TRBV7-3 and TRBJ2-3; D might be TRBD2 (5 bases). Germline CDR1 is SGHTA and CDR2 is FQGTGA. This CDR3 has 13 residues. V was cut by 3 bases and J by 4 bases, with 8 bases left in between. CDR3 amino acids: CASSFGVADTQYF. As DNA, the CDR3 is TGTGCCAGCAGCTTCGGGGTAGCAGATACGCAGTATTTT.

The chain couples TRBV4-1 to TRBJ2-5; 10 bases are a match to TRBD1. The CDR3 is 17 residues long. Germline trimming cut 0 bases from V and 5 bases from J; bases unmatched to any gene: 9. Germline CDR1 and CDR2: MGHRA and YSYEKL. CDR3 DNA sequence: TGCGCCAGCAGCCAAGATAGGACAGGGGGACCGTGGGAGACCCAGTACTTC. Translated: CASSQDRTGGPWETQYF.

This chain joins TRBV6-6 and TRBJ2-1; tentatively, D is TRBD2 (6 bases). V lost 6 bases and J 5 bases, leaving 20 bases between the germline ends. The CDR3 is 16 amino acids. Per germline, CDR1 MNHNY and CDR2 SVGAGI (reference sequence). This CDR3 is CASRAQMGRGNNEQFF. In nucleotides, the CDR3 is TGTGCCAGCAGGGCTCAGATGGGTCGGGGGAACAATGAGCAGTTCTTC.

The chain couples TRBV19 to TRBJ1-2, with a possible D match to TRBD1 (5 bases). The CDR3 is made up of 13 amino acids. Germline V lookup: CDR1 LNHDA, CDR2 SQIVND (reference sequence). Trimming removed 10 bases from V and 3 bases from J, with 15 bases in between. CDR3: CATQWGSDYGYTF. CDR3 coding DNA: TGTGCCACCCAATGGGGCTCGGACTATGGCTACACCTTC.

This chain joins TRBV19 and TRBJ2-5, with 9 bases that match TRBD1. This CDR3 spans 14 amino acids. Unmatched junction bases numbered 11, after V lost 10 bases and J lost 5 bases. Per the germline V gene, CDR1 is LNHDA and CDR2 is SQIVND (reference sequence). The CDR3: CATGLGQGLETQYF. The CDR3 bases are TGTGCCACGGGATTGGGACAGGGATTGGAGACCCAGTACTTC.

The V and J genes are TRBV7-6 and TRBJ2-1; possibly TRBD1 for D (5 bases). Germline assignment: CDR1 SGHVS and CDR2 FNYEAQ. V was shortened by 3 bases and J by 0 bases, with 12 bases between the two germline ends. The CDR3 sequence is 16 residues long. The CDR3 DNA is TGTGCCAGCAGCTTGTCTCAGGGAAGCTCCTACAATGAGCAGTTCTTC. This codes for CASSLSQGSSYNEQFF.

This chain's CDR3 is CASSPGLAGGWEETQYF. For the CDR3, the DNA is TGTGCCAGCAGCCCGGGACTAGCGGGGGGCTGGGAAGAGACCCAGTACTTC. The chain carries TRBV5-8 and TRBJ2-5; 15 bases match TRBD2. V lost 4 bases and J lost 3; bases outside the gene matches: 7. This CDR3 comprises 17 residues. Looked up from germline, CDR1 is SGHTS and CDR2 is YDEGEE.

The rearrangement links TRBV7-8 to TRBJ2-1; 10 positions match TRBD1. Germline lookup yields CDR1 SGHVS and CDR2 FQNEAQ. Unmatched junction bases numbered 3, after V lost 2 bases and J lost 2 bases. The CDR3 is made up of 16 amino acids. CDR3 nucleotides: TGTGCCAGCAGCTTACGTGACAGGGGGCCCTACAATGAGCAGTTCTTC. Translating it yields CASSLRDRGPYNEQFF. The entire variable domain, with the rest obtained from reference TRBV7-8 and TRBJ2-1, is as follows: GAGVSQSPRYKVAKRGQDVALRCDPISGHVSLFWYQQALGQGPEFLTYFQNEAQLDKSGLPSDRFFAERPEGSVSTLKIQRTQQEDSAVYLCASSLRDRGPYNEQFFGPGTRLTVL.

This chain links TRBV7-2 with TRBJ1-1; D is uncertain. The CDR3 runs 13 residues. Germline V gene sequence: CDR1 SGHTA, CDR2 FQGNSA. With 1 base removed from V and 7 bases from J, the gap between germline ends came to 10 bases. The CDR3: CASSLGRTFEAFF. The CDR3 DNA sequence: TGTGCCAGCAGCTTAGGACGGACTTTTGAAGCTTTCTTT. The variable domain in full, completed from reference TRBV7-2 and TRBJ1-1, reads GAGVSQSPSNKVTEKGKDVELRCDPISGHTALYWYRQSLGQGLEFLIYFQGNSAPDKSGLPSDRFSAERTGGSVSTLTIQRTQQEDSAVYLCASSLGRTFEAFFGQGTRLTVV.

A single count supports this clone. CDR3 sequence reads: CASSGGGVGDTQYF. CDR3 in DNA: TGTGCCAGTAGTGGAGGGGGGGTTGGAGATACGCAGTATTTT. The rearrangement uses TRBV19 and TRBJ2-3, with D perhaps TRBD2 (7 bases). This CDR3 contains 14 residues. CDR1 and CDR2 from the germline V gene are LNHDA and SQIVND (reference sequence). Trimming took 5 bases from V and 5 from J, leaving 14 bases between them.

This clone was seen a few times. The chain links TRBV5-1 to TRBJ1-2, with a possible D match to TRBD1 (6 bases). Germline CDR1 SGHRS, CDR2 YFSETQ. V was shortened by 1 base and J by 2 bases, with 9 bases between the two germline ends. This CDR3 comprises 14 residues. CDR3 bases: TGCGCCAGCAGCTTGACAGGGTACAACTATGGCTACACCTTC. It specifies CASSLTGYNYGYTF. Based on the CDR3 plus reference TRBV5-1 and TRBJ1-2, the full variable domain is KAGVTQTPRYLIKTRGQQVTLSCSPISGHRSVSWYQQTPGQGLQFLFEYFSETQRNKGNFPGRFSGRQFSNSRSEMNVSTLELGDSALYLCASSLTGYNYGYTFGSGTRLTVV.

This clone has a single count. The chain joins TRBV5-5 to TRBJ1-2; a possible D gene is TRBD1 (5 bases). V dropped 0 bases and J dropped 5 bases, with 8 bases sitting between them. Germline values: CDR1 SGHKS, CDR2 YYEKEE (reference sequence). The CDR3 is 13 amino acids. The CDR3 reads CASSLAGGYGYTF. The CDR3 region has the DNA TGTGCCAGCAGCTTGGCCGGGGGTTATGGCTACACCTTC. The full variable domain, completed using reference TRBV5-5 and TRBJ1-2, is DAGVTQSPTHLIKTRGQQVTLRCSPISGHKSVSWYQQVLGQGPQFIFQYYEKEERGRGNFPDRFSARQFPNYSSELNVNALLLGDSALYLCASSLAGGYGYTFGSGTRLTVV.

This chain connects TRBV6-5 to TRBJ1-2; TRBD1 matches 7 bases. Looked up from germline, CDR1 is MNHEY and CDR2 is SVGAGI. This CDR3 has 14 residues. Losses at the gene ends were 6 bases for V and 4 bases for J; bases not matched to a gene: 8. CDR3 nucleotides: TGTGCCAGCAGAGACAGGGCTTCGGGCTATGGCTACACCTTC. It specifies CASRDRASGYGYTF.

The CDR3 sequence: CASRGDRGEQYF. The CDR3 region has the DNA TGTGCCAGCAGGGGCGACAGGGGCGAGCAGTACTTC. The chain employs TRBV2 and TRBJ2-7; 8 bases map to TRBD1. The J segment lost 6 bases and the V segment lost 6 bases, leaving 4 bases of the junction unmatched. This CDR3 has 12 residues. Germline V gives CDR1 SNHLY, CDR2 FYNNEI.

The rearrangement joins TRBV5-4 to TRBJ1-1; 7 bases agree with TRBD1. This CDR3 has 15 residues. With V trimmed by 1 base and J by 5 bases, 8 bases remained unmatched. The germline V gene encodes CDR1 SGHNT and CDR2 YYREEE (reference sequence). The CDR3 here is CASSLIRGIGTEAFF. As DNA, the CDR3 is TGTGCCAGCAGCTTGATCAGGGGGATTGGGACTGAAGCTTTCTTT. Using reference TRBV5-4 and TRBJ1-1 for the parts outside the CDR3, the full variable domain is ETGVTQSPTHLIKTRGQQVTLRCSSQSGHNTVSWYQQALGQGPQFIFQYYREEENGRGNFPPRFSGLQFPNYSSELNVNALELDDSALYLCASSLIRGIGTEAFFGQGTRLTVV.

The chain couples TRBV10-3 to TRBJ2-1, with a weak D call TRBD2 (6 bases). The CDR3 runs to 21 residues. The germline CDR1 and CDR2 sequences are ENHRY and SYGVKD. Deletions cut 4 bases from V and 0 bases from J, with 28 bases between. CDR3 nucleotides: TGTGCCATCAGTGGAACTAGGGACTCCCGACGGCAGGGCAGCTCCTACAATGAGCAGTTCTTC. Its protein product is CAISGTRDSRRQGSSYNEQFF.

The J gene is TRBJ2-1, the V gene TRBV5-1; TRBD2 matches 9 bases. CDR1 is SGHRS and CDR2 is YFSETQ in the germline V gene. With V trimmed by 4 bases and J by 10 bases, 18 bases remained unmatched. This CDR3 spans 17 amino acids. CDR3 protein: CASSTHASSGGYQEQFF. The DNA of the CDR3 is TGCGCCAGCAGCACCCACGCGAGCAGCGGGGGGTACCAGGAGCAGTTCTTC.

This chain joins TRBV7-3 and TRBJ2-2; 10 bases agree with TRBD2. The V gene's germline CDR1 is SGHTA and CDR2 FQGTGA. The CDR3 is made up of 14 amino acids. After removal of 7 bases from V and 8 bases from J, the junction contained 7 bases not matched to a gene. CDR3 protein: CASMASGGLGELFF. In nucleotides, the CDR3 is TGTGCCAGCATGGCTAGCGGGGGATTAGGGGAGCTGTTTTTT.

This chain uses TRBV5-6 with TRBJ2-7, with 8 bases that match TRBD1. V gave up 5 bases and J gave up 2 bases; unmatched junction bases: 9. The CDR3 is made up of 15 amino acids. CDR1 is SGHDT and CDR2 is YYEEEE in the germline V gene. The CDR3 sequence: CASRQGVRPPYEQYF. Here the CDR3 DNA reads TGTGCCAGCAGACAGGGGGTGCGGCCACCCTACGAGCAGTACTTC.

The rearrangement uses TRBV6-6 and TRBJ1-2, with D possibly matching TRBD1 (6 bases). CDR3 length: 15 amino acids. Germline assignment: CDR1 MNHNY and CDR2 SVGAGI (reference sequence). V lost 2 bases, J lost 1 base, and 11 bases lay in between. The CDR3 is CASSYRHRDNYGYTF. CDR3 nucleotide sequence: TGTGCCAGCAGTTACCGTCACAGGGATAACTATGGCTACACCTTC.